The rows below give T cell receptor beta chains drawn from one sample of a study of human T cells and chemical hapten exposure. One entry per CDR3 protein, called by TCRdb with MiXCR from the RACE reads. The sample comprises more than 75,000 distinct CDR3 sequences, 8% to 10% of which are singletons, and roughly 4% rests with the top ten. The input for sequencing was whole blood, taken in connection with sensitization to the hapten diphenylcyclopropenone (DPC). The receptor source for this set is a woman in her thirties or forties with alopecia areata. Some clones in this sample may be carry-over from other donors' samples. Both conserved end residues are part of each CDR3. A D gene is named only where the DNA matches it firmly. Part of the rows lack a size; the others show once, few, many or a class for expanded clones.

clone_size	j_call	d_call	v_call	cdr3_aa	cdr3_nt
many	TRBJ2-5	TRBD1	TRBV20-1	CSARPNANRGRMETQYF	TGCAGTGCTAGACCAAACGCGAACAGGGGAAGGATGGAGACCCAGTACTTC
many	TRBJ2-5	.	TRBV5-4	CASSAGGETQYF	TGTGCCAGCAGCGCGGGCGGGGAGACCCAGTACTTC
many	TRBJ1-5	.	TRBV12-3/TRBV12-4	CASSLSAFSNQPQHF	TGTGCCAGCAGTTTATCAGCCTTTAGCAATCAGCCCCAGCATTTT
many	TRBJ2-7	.	TRBV20-1	CSPSGAYEQYF	TGCAGTCCAAGCGGCGCCTACGAGCAGTACTTC
many	TRBJ2-1	.	TRBV19	CASALGGRSSYNEQFF	TGTGCCAGCGCTCTCGGCGGGCGGAGCTCCTACAATGAGCAGTTCTTC
few	TRBJ2-5	TRBD2	TRBV7-9	CASSTAGTSVQETQYF	TGTGCCAGCAGCACAGCCGGGACTAGTGTTCAAGAGACCCAGTACTTC
many	TRBJ1-2	.	TRBV12-3/TRBV12-4	CASTLQEPYGYTF	TGTGCCAGCACCCTGCAGGAGCCCTATGGCTACACCTTC
few	TRBJ1-2	.	TRBV4-1	CASSQEWTELTDGYTF	TGCGCCAGCAGCCAAGAATGGACAGAGCTTACCGATGGCTACACCTTC
many	TRBJ2-7	TRBD1	TRBV28	CASGQGDDEQYF	TGTGCCAGCGGACAGGGGGACGACGAGCAGTACTTC
few	TRBJ2-7	.	TRBV3-1	CASSQSSISSYEQYF	TGTGCCAGCAGCCAGTCCTCAATCAGCTCCTACGAGCAGTACTTC
.	TRBJ2-5	.	TRBV12-3/TRBV12-4	CASSIDNLGETQYF	TGTGCCAGCAGCATCGACAACCTAGGCGAGACCCAGTACTTC
few	TRBJ2-2	.	TRBV18	CASSPFSGAGELFF	TGTGCCAGCTCACCATTTTCCGGGGCCGGGGAGCTGTTTTTT
.	TRBJ1-5	.	TRBV7-6	CASSFDASFPQHF	TGTGCCAGCAGTTTTGACGCATCTTTCCCCCAGCATTTT
many	TRBJ2-7	.	TRBV7-2	CASSFVTATYEQYF	TGTGCCAGCAGCTTCGTGACAGCCACCTACGAGCAGTACTTC
many	TRBJ2-5	.	TRBV20-1	CSARSWAQETQYF	TGCAGTGCTAGAAGCTGGGCCCAAGAGACCCAGTACTTC
.	TRBJ1-1	.	TRBV7-2	CVSSFERHNTEAFF	TGTGTCAGCAGCTTCGAGCGCCACAACACTGAAGCTTTCTTT
many	TRBJ1-1	.	TRBV6-5	CASSQQGRVTEAFF	TGTGCCAGCAGTCAACAGGGAAGGGTCACTGAAGCTTTCTTT
few	TRBJ1-6	.	TRBV10-1	CASSEFRGLASPLHF	TGCGCCAGCAGTGAGTTTCGGGGCTTGGCTTCACCCCTCCACTTT
many	TRBJ1-1	.	TRBV3-1	CASAWNTEAFF	TGTGCCAGCGCTTGGAACACTGAAGCTTTCTTT
.	TRBJ2-1	.	TRBV14	CASSRLLGNEQFF	TGTGCCAGCAGCCGCCTGCTCGGAAATGAGCAGTTCTTC
many	TRBJ1-6	.	TRBV6-1	CASSEVGPTLSPLHF	TGTGCCAGCAGTGAAGTTGGACCGACACTGTCACCCCTCCACTTT
few	TRBJ2-3	TRBD2	TRBV3-1	CASSPVPSGGLTDTQYF	TGTGCCAGCAGCCCAGTCCCTAGCGGGGGGCTCACAGATACGCAGTATTTT
many	TRBJ1-5	.	TRBV5-5	CASSLLRNQPQHF	TGTGCCAGCAGCTTGTTACGCAATCAGCCCCAGCATTTT